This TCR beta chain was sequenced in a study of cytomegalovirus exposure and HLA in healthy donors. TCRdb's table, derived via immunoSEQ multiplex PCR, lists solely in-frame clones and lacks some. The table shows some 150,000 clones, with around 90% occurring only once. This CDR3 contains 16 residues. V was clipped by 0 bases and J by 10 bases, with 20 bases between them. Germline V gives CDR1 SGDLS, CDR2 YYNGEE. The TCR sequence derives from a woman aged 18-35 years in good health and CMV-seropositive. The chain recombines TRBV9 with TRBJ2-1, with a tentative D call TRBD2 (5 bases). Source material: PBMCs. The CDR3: CASSVGLSAAGGEQFF. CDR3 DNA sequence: TGTGCCAGCAGCGTAGGTCTTTCCGCGGCCGGCGGGGAGCAGTTCTTC.